These T cell receptor beta chains were read from a single sample in a study of cytomegalovirus exposure and HLA in healthy donors. Method: immunoSEQ multiplex PCR; TCRdb's copy keeps in-frame clones and lacks some. Of approximately 110,000 clones in the sample, about 94% were seen once. The specimen was PBMCs. These receptor sequences come from a woman in her late teens or twenties in good health and CMV-seronegative. Each CDR3 is given with its conserved first and last residue. The size entry is marked missing in some rows and otherwise reads once, few, many or a size class.

cdr3_aa v_call clone_size j_call
CASSLEGGYTGELFF TRBV11-1 NA TRBJ2-2
CSVVLVGTGYGYTF TRBV29-1 NA TRBJ1-2
CASSQGEFTDTQYF TRBV4-1 NA TRBJ2-3
CASSSGQGSNEQFF TRBV5-1 NA TRBJ2-1
CASRDQGVAGDRSEQYF TRBV19 NA TRBJ2-7
CASSPGGSRGYTF TRBV9 NA TRBJ1-2
CASSDQWGGYGYTF TRBV2 NA TRBJ1-2
CASSLGQGSHNEQFF TRBV5-1 NA TRBJ2-1
CASSSQVYEQYF TRBV28 NA TRBJ2-7
CASSLEGYGYTF TRBV7-9 NA TRBJ1-2
CASSSLATGAGYNEQFF TRBV5-4 NA TRBJ2-1
CATGRTGGNYGYTF TRBV15 NA TRBJ1-2
CASSTGTGGNQPQHF TRBV7-9 NA TRBJ1-5
CASSEPGQGHNEQFF TRBV5-1 many TRBJ2-1
CASKAGTSAYYEQYF TRBV28 NA TRBJ2-7